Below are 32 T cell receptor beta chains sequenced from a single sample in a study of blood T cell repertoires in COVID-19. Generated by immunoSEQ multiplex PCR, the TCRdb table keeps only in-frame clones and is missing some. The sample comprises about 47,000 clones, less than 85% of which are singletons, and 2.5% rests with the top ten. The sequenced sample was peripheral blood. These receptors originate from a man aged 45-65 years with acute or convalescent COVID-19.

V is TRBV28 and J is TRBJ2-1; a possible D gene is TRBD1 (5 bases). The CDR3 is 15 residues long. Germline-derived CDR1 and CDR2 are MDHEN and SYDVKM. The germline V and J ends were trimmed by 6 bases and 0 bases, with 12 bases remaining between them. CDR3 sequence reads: CASRVTVLSYNEQFF. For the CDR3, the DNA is TGTGCCAGCAGGGTGACAGTGCTCTCCTACAATGAGCAGTTCTTC.

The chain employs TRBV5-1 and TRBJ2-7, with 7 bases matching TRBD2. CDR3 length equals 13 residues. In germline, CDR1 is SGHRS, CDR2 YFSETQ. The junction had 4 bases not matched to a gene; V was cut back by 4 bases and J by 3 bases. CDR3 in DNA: TGCGCCAGCAGCGCGGGACTAAGCTACGAGCAGTACTTC. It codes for CASSAGLSYEQYF.

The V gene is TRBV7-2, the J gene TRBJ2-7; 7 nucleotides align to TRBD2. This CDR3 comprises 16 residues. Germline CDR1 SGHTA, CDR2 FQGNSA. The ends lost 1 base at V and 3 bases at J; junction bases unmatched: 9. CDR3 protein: CASSLEGWTRNYEQYF. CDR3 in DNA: TGTGCCAGCAGCTTAGAAGGTTGGACTAGAAACTACGAGCAGTACTTC.

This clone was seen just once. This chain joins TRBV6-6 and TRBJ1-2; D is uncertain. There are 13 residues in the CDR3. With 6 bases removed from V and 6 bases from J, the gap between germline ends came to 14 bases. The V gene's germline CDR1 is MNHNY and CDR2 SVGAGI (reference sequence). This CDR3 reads CASSPGGWDGYTF. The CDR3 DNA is TGTGCCAGCAGCCCGGGAGGCTGGGATGGCTACACCTTC.

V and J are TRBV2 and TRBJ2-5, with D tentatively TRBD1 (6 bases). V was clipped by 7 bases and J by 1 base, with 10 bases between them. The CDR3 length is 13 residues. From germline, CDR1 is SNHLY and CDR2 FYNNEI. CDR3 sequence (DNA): TGTGCCAGCATACGGGACATCCAAGAGACCCAGTACTTC. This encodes CASIRDIQETQYF.

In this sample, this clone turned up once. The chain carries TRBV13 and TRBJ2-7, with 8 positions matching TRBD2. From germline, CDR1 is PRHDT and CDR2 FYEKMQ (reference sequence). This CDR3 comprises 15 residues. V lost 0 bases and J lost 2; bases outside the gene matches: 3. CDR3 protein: CASSLGAGGPYEQYF. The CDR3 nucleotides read TGTGCCAGCAGCTTAGGGGCGGGGGGACCCTACGAGCAGTACTTC.

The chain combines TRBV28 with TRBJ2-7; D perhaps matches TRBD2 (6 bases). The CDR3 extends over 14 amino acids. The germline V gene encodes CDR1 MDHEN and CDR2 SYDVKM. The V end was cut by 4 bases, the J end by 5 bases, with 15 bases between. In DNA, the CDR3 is TGTGCCAGCAGTTCCCCGGGACGCGGGGACGAGCAGTACTTC. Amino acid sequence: CASSSPGRGDEQYF.

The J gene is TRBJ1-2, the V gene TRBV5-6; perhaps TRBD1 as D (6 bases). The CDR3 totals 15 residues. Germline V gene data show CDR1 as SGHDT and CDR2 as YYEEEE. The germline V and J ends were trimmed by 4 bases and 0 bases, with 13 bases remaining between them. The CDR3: CASSPDSSANYGYTF. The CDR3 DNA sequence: TGTGCCAGCAGCCCGGACAGTTCAGCTAACTATGGCTACACCTTC. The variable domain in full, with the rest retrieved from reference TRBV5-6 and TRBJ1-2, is DAGVTQSPTHLIKTRGQQVTLRCSPKSGHDTVSWYQQALGQGPQFIFQYYEEEERQRGNFPDRFSGHQFPNYSSELNVNALLLGDSALYLCASSPDSSANYGYTFGSGTRLTVV.

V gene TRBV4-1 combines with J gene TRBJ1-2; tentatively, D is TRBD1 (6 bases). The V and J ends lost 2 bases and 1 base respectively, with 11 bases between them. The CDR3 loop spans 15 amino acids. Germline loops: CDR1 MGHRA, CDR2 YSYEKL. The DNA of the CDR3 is TGCGCCAGCAGCCAAAGGGGGGGTGGTAACTATGGCTACACCTTC. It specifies CASSQRGGGNYGYTF.

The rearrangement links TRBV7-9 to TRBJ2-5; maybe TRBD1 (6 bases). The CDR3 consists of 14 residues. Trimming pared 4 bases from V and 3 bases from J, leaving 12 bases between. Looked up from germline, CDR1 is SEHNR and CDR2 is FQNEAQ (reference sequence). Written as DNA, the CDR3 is TGTGCCAGCAGCTCCACGACAGGTGAAGAGACCCAGTACTTC. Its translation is CASSSTTGEETQYF.

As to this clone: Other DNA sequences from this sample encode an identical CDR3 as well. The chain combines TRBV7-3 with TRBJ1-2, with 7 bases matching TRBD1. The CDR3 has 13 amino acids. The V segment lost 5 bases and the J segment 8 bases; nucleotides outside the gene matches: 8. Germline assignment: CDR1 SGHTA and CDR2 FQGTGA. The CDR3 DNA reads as TGTGCCAGCAGCCCGGGCCAGGGGGAGGGCTACACCTTC. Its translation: CASSPGQGEGYTF.

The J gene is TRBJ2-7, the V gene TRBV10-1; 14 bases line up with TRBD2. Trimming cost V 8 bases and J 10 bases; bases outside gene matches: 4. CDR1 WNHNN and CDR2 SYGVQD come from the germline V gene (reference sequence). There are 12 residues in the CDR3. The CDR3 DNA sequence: TGCGCCAGCGCGGGACTAGCGGGAGTACAGTACTTC. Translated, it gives CASAGLAGVQYF.

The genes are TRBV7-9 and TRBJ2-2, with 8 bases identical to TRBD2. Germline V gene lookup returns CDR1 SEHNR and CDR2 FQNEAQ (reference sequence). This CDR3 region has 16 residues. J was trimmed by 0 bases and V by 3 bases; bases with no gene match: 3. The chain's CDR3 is CASSFSTSANTGELFF. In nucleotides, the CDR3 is TGTGCCAGCAGCTTCTCGACTAGCGCGAACACCGGGGAGCTGTTTTTT.

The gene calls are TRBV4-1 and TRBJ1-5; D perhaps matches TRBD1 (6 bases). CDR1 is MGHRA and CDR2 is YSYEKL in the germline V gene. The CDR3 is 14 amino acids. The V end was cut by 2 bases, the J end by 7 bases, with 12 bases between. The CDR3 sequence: CASSQFEGDQPQHF. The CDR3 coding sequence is TGCGCCAGCAGCCAATTTGAGGGGGACCAGCCCCAGCATTTT.

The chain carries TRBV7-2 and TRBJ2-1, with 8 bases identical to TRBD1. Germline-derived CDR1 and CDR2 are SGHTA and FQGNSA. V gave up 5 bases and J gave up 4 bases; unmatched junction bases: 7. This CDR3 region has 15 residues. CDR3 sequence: CASSIDRGLYNEQFF. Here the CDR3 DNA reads TGTGCCAGCAGCATCGACAGGGGACTTTACAATGAGCAGTTCTTC.

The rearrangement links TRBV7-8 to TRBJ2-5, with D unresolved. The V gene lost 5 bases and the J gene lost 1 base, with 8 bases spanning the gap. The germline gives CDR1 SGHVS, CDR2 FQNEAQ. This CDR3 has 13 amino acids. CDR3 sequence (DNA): TGTGCCAGCAGCGAGAACAGCCAAGAGACCCAGTACTTC. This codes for CASSENSQETQYF.

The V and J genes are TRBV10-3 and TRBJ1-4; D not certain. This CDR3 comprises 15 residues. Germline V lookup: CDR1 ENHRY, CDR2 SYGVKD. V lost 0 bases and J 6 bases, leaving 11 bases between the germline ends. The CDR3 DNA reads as TGTGCCATCAGTGAGTCAAAGAACTCTGATGAAAAACTGTTTTTT. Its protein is CAISESKNSDEKLFF.

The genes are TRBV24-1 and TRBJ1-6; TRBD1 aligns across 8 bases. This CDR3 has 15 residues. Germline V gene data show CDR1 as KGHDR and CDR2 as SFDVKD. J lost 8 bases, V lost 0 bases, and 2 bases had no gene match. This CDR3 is CATSDLGQGDSPLHF. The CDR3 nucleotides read TGTGCCACCAGTGATTTGGGACAGGGCGATTCACCCCTCCACTTT.

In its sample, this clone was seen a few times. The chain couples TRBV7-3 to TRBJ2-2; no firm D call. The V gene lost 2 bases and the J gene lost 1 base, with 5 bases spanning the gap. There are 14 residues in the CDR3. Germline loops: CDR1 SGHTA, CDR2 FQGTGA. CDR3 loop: CASSLSGNTGELFF. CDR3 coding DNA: TGTGCCAGCAGCTTATCCGGGAACACCGGGGAGCTGTTTTTT.

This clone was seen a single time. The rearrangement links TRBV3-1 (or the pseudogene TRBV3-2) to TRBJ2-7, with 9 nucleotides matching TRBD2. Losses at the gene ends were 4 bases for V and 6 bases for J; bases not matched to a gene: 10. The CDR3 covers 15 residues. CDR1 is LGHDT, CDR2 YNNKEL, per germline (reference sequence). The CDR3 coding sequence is TGTGCCAGCAGCCCCCTTAGCGGGAGTGGTTCCGAGCAGTACTTC. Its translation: CASSPLSGSGSEQYF.

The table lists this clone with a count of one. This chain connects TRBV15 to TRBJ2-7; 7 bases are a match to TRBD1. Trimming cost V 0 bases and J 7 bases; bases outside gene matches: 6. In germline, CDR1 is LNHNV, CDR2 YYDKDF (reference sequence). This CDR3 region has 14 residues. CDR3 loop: CATSRDTGVGEQYF. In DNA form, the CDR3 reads TGTGCCACCAGCAGAGATACAGGGGTGGGAGAGCAGTACTTC.

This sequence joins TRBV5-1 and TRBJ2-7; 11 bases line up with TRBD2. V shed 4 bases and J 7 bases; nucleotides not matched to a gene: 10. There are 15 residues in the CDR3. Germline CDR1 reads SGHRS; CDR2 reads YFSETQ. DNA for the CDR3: TGCGCCAGCAGCGCCGGCGGAACTAGCGGGAGAGAGCAGTACTTC. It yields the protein CASSAGGTSGREQYF.

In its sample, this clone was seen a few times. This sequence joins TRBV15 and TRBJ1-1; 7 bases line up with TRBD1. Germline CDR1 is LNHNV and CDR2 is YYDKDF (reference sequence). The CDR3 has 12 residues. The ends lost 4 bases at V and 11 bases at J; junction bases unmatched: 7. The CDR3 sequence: CATSIVRGPAFF. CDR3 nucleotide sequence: TGTGCCACCAGCATCGTAAGGGGGCCGGCTTTCTTT.

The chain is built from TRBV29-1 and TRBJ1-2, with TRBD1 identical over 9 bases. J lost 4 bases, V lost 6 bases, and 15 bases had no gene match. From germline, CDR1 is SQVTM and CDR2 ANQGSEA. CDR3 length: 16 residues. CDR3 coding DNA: TGCAGCGTCGCCTCCCGGGGACAGGGTTTTAGCTATGGCTACACCTTC. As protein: CSVASRGQGFSYGYTF.

CDR3 nucleotide sequence: TGTGCCAGCAGCGGCCGGGACAGAACCTACAATGAGCAGTTCTTC. This codes for CASSGRDRTYNEQFF. The chain has TRBV5-5 and TRBJ2-1; 7 bases are shared with TRBD1. V lost 4 bases, J lost 2 bases, and 6 bases stayed unmatched. CDR3 length: 15 residues. Germline lookup yields CDR1 SGHKS and CDR2 YYEKEE (reference sequence).

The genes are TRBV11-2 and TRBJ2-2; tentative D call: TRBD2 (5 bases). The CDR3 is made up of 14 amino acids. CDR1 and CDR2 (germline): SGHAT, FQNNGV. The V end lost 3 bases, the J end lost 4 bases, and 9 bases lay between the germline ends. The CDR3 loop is CASSLRVSTGELFF. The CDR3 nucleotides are TGTGCCAGCAGCTTGCGGGTGAGCACCGGGGAGCTGTTTTTT.

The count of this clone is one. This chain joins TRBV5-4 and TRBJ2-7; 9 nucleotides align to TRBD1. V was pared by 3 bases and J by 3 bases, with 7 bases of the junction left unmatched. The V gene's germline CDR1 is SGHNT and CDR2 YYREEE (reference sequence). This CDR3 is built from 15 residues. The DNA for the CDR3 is TGTGCCAGCAGCTCCGGACAGGGGTTTCTCTACGAGCAGTACTTC. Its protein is CASSSGQGFLYEQYF.

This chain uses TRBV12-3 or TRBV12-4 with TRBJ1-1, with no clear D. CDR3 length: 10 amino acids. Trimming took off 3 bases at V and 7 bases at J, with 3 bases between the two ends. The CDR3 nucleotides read TGTGCCAGCAGTTTGAGTGAAGCTTTCTTT. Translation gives CASSLSEAFF.

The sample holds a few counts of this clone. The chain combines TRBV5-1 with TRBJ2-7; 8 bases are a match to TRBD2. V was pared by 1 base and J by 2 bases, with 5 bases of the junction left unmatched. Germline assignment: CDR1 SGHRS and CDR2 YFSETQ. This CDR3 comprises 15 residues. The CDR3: CASSLTRGETYEQYF. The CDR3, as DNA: TGCGCCAGCAGCTTGACGCGGGGGGAAACCTACGAGCAGTACTTC.

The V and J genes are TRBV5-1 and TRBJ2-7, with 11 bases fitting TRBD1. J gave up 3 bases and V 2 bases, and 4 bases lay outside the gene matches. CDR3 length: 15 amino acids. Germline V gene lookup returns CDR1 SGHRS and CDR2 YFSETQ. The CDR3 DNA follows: TGCGCCAGCAGCTTCGGGGACAGGGGGGTCTACGAGCAGTACTTC. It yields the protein CASSFGDRGVYEQYF.

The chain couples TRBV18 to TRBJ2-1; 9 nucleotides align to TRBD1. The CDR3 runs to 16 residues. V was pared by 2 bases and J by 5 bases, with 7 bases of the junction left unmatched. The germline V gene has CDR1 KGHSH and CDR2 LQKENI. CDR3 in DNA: TGTGCCAGCTCACCAGGTGGGACAGGGCGGAACAATGAGCAGTTCTTC. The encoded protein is CASSPGGTGRNNEQFF.

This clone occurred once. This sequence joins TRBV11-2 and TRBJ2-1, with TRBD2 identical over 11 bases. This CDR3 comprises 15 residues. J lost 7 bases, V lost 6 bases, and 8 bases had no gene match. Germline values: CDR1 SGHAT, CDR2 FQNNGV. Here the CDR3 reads CASRGLAGGRNEQFF. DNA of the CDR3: TGTGCCAGCAGGGGTCTAGCGGGGGGAAGAAATGAGCAGTTCTTC.